The T cell receptor beta chain under discussion was sequenced for a study of blood T cell repertoires in COVID-19. Study as a whole: Samples came from the United States, Italy and Spain, spanning acute and convalescent COVID-19. From T cells, B-cell-depleted T cells, or PBMCs came the material, which was cDNA or gDNA.

The authors' processing: The authors estimated nucleated cell counts from reference gene primer amplification. TCRdb keeps only in-frame clones here, not all; method: immunoSEQ multiplex PCR. V and J calls and clone size are given by that table; D and trimming were obtained from the DNA. In the table there are 65,000 or so clones, approximately 84% of which are singletons. The V end lost 0 bases, the J end lost 0 bases, and 5 bases lay between the germline ends. The CDR3 length is 15 residues. The germline V gene has CDR1 MNHEY and CDR2 SVGAGI. The chain recombines TRBV6-5 with TRBJ1-4, with D unresolved. The sequence derives from a man in his 60s with acute or convalescent COVID-19. Input material: peripheral blood. The CDR3 protein is CASSYSGTTNEKLFF. For the CDR3, the DNA is TGTGCCAGCAGTTACTCCGGGACAACTAATGAAAAACTGTTTTTT.